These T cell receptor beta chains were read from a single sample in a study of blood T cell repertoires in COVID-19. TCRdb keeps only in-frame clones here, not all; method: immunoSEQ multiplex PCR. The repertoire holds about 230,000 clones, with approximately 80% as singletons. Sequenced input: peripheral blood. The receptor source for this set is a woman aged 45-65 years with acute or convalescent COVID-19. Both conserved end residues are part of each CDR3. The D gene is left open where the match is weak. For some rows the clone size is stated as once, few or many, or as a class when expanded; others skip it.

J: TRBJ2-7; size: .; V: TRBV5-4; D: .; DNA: TGTGCCAGCAGCTTGGAAGCTGACTACGAGCAGTACTTC; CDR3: CASSLEADYEQYF
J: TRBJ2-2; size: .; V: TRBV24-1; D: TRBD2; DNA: TGTGCCACCAGTGATCCCTCCCGGGACTACGCGAACACCGGGGAGCTGTTTTTT; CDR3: CATSDPSRDYANTGELFF
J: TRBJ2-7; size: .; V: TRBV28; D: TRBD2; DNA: TGTGCCAGCTCCGGACTAGCGGACGAGCAGTACTTC; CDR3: CASSGLADEQYF
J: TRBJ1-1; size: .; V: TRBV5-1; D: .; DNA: TGCGCCAGCAGCGAGGGTTGGGAAGCTTTCTTT; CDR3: CASSEGWEAFF
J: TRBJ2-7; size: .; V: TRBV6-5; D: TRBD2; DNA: TGTGCAGCCGGGGAGGGGATTTATTACGAGCAGTACTTC; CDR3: CAAGEGIYYEQYF
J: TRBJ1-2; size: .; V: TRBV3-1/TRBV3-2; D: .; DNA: TGTGCCAGCAGCCAAGGGCAGGGTATCTATGGCTACACCTTC; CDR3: CASSQGQGIYGYTF
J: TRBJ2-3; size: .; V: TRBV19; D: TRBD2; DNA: TGTGCCAGTAGGGAAATAGCGGGGGGGGCAGATACGCAGTATTTT; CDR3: CASREIAGGADTQYF
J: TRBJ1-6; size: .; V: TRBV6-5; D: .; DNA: TGTGCCAGCAGTATACCTGGGGCTTCACCCCTCCACTTT; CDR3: CASSIPGASPLHF
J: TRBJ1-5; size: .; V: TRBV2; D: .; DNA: TGTGCCAGCAGTGAGGGCAGAAATCAGCCCCAGCATTTT; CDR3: CASSEGRNQPQHF
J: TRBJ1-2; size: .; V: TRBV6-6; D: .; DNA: TGTGCCAGTGGGACAAGTGGCTATGGCTACACCTTC; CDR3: CASGTSGYGYTF
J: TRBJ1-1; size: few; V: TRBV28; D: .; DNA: TGTGCCAGCAGTTTAAGAGGGGCAGGGGTGGTTTTT; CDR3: CASSLRGAGVVF
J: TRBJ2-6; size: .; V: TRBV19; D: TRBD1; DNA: TGTGCCAGTAGTCCCAGACAGGGTAGCGGGGCCAACGTCCTGACTTTC; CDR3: CASSPRQGSGANVLTF
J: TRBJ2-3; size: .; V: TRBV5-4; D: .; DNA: TGTGCCAGCAGCCCGGGTGCGGGGATCACAGATACGCAGTATTTT; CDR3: CASSPGAGITDTQYF
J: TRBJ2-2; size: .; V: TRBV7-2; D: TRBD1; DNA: TGTGCCAGCAGCAGCACAAGGGCGGGACAGGGGGTTTTCACCGGGGAGCTGTTTTTT; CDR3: CASSSTRAGQGVFTGELFF
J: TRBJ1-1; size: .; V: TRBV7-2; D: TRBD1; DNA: TGTGCCAGCAGCTTCACAGGGGATATGAACACTGAAGCTTTCTTT; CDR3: CASSFTGDMNTEAFF
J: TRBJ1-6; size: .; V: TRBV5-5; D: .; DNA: TGTGCCAGCAGCTTGGTCTCAGGCAAGGGGAATTCACCCCTCCACTTT; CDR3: CASSLVSGKGNSPLHF
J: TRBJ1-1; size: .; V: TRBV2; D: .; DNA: TGTGCCAGCAGCCCCAGGGTCGATTTGAACACTGAAGCTTTCTTT; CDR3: CASSPRVDLNTEAFF
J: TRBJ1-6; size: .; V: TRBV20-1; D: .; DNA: TGCAGTGCCCTAGAGCCACCCCTCCACTTT; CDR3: CSALEPPLHF
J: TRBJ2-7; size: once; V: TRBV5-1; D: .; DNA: TGCGCCAGCAGCTTGGATCGGGGCGAGCAGTACTTC; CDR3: CASSLDRGEQYF
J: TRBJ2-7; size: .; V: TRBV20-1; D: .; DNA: TGCAGTGCTAGTTCCTCGCGGCTTAGTCTCTACGAGCAGTACTTC; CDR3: CSASSSRLSLYEQYF
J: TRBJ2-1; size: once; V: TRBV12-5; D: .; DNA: TGTGCTAGTGGTTTGGGGCGGCCTTACAATGAGCAGTTCTTC; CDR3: CASGLGRPYNEQFF
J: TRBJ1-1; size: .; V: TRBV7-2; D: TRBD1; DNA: TGTGCCAGCAGTACGGGACAGGGGTTTGAAGCTTTCTTT; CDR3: CASSTGQGFEAFF
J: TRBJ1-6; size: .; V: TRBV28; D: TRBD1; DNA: TGTGCCAGCTCAACTGCAGGGGGCCCTCTGCATTCACCCCTCCACTTT; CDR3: CASSTAGGPLHSPLHF
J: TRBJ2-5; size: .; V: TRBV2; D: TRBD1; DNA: TGTGCCAGCAGTCTCAGGGGGGAGACCCAGTACTTC; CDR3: CASSLRGETQYF
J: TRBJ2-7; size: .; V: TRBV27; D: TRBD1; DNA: TGTGCCACCTACTCCGGGACAGGGAGGTACGAGCAGTACTTC; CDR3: CATYSGTGRYEQYF
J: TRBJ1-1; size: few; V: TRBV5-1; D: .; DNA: TGCGCCAGCAGCTTGGAGGCGGGGAGGTCGACTGAAGCTTTCTTT; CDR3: CASSLEAGRSTEAFF
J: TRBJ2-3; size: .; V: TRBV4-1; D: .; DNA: TGCGCCAGCAGCCAAGGGGCGGGGCCTAGCACAGATACGCAGTATTTT; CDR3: CASSQGAGPSTDTQYF
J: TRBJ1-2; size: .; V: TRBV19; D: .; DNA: TGTGCCAGTAGTATCGCGGGGGGGACTAACTATGGCTACACCTTC; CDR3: CASSIAGGTNYGYTF
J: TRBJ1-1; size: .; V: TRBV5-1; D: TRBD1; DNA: TGCGCCAGCAGCTATGGACAGGGTGAAGCTTTCTTT; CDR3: CASSYGQGEAFF
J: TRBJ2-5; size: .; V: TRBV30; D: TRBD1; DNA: TGTGCCTGGAGAAGGGACAGGGTTGAGACCCAGTACTTC; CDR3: CAWRRDRVETQYF
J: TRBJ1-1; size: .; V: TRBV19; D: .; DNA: TGTGCCAGTAGTAGCCAGGGGTTTGAAGCTTTCTTT; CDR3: CASSSQGFEAFF
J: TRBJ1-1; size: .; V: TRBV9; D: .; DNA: TGTGCCAGCAGCGTATCTCTAGGGGACACTGAAGCTTTCTTT; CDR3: CASSVSLGDTEAFF
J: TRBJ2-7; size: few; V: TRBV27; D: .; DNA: TGTGCCAGCAGTACATCCGGGACTCACTCCAAGGGATCCTCGGAGCAGTACTTC; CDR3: CASSTSGTHSKGSSEQYF
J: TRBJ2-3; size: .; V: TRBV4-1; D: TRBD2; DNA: TGCGCCAGCAGCCAAGTGGCTAGCGGGGGGGAGGGAGATACGCAGTATTTT; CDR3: CASSQVASGGEGDTQYF
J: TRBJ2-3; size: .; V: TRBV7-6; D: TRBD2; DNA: TGTGCCAGCAGCCAGTATGGGACTAGCGGGGGGGCAGGTTCAGATACGCAGTATTTT; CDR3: CASSQYGTSGGAGSDTQYF
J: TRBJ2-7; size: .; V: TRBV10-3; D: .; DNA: TGTGCCATCAGTGAGATTGGTGGGAAGGACAGCTCCTACGAGCAGTACTTC; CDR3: CAISEIGGKDSSYEQYF
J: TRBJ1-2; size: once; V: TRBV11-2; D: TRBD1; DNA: TGTGCCAGCAGCTTCACAGGGGGTGGCTACACCTTC; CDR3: CASSFTGGGYTF